A selection of T cell receptor beta chains follows, all from one sample in a study of CD8 T cells in ankylosing spondylitis. TCRdb itself ran the 5' RACE reads through MiXCR, one entry per CDR3 protein. The sample consists of a few hundred thousand distinct CDR3 sequences, less than 25% of them appearing once. The sequencing sample was made of blood, either unsorted or a sorted T cell fraction (not recorded which). Receptors were obtained from a female donor with ankylosing spondylitis or in good health (not recorded which). Each CDR3 is given with its conserved first and last residue. D genes are given only for firm matches. Only part of the rows carry a size: once, few, many, or a class if the clone is expanded.

CDR3nt: TGTGCCAGCAGTCGGGACACTATCTACGAGCAGTACTTC; CDR3aa: CASSRDTIYEQYF; d_gene: NA; abundance: NA; j_gene: TRBJ2-7; v_gene: TRBV6-1
CDR3nt: TGCAGCGTCGAGATGGGGAACACTGAAGCTTTCTTT; CDR3aa: CSVEMGNTEAFF; d_gene: NA; abundance: few; j_gene: TRBJ1-1; v_gene: TRBV29-1
CDR3nt: TGTGCCACCCGTGCAGAATACTATGGCTACACCTTC; CDR3aa: CATRAEYYGYTF; d_gene: NA; abundance: many; j_gene: TRBJ1-2; v_gene: TRBV12-3/TRBV12-4
CDR3nt: TGTGCCAGCAGTGAAGGACAGATCAATCAGCCCCAGCATTTT; CDR3aa: CASSEGQINQPQHF; d_gene: NA; abundance: many; j_gene: TRBJ1-5; v_gene: TRBV6-1
CDR3nt: TGTGCCAGCAGCGTAGACGTGTCCAAAAACATTCAGTACTTC; CDR3aa: CASSVDVSKNIQYF; d_gene: NA; abundance: many; j_gene: TRBJ2-4; v_gene: TRBV9
CDR3nt: TGCAGTGCTAGAGCCACTAGCGGGCTCAATACGCAGTATTTT; CDR3aa: CSARATSGLNTQYF; d_gene: TRBD2; abundance: NA; j_gene: TRBJ2-3; v_gene: TRBV20-1
CDR3nt: TGCAGCGTTGTGTCAGGGGGCCCGAGCTCCTACAATGAGCAGTTCTTC; CDR3aa: CSVVSGGPSSYNEQFF; d_gene: TRBD1; abundance: NA; j_gene: TRBJ2-1; v_gene: TRBV29-1
CDR3nt: TGTGCCAGTAGTATCTCCCCAGGGGGCAGCAATCAGCCCCAGCATTTT; CDR3aa: CASSISPGGSNQPQHF; d_gene: TRBD1; abundance: NA; j_gene: TRBJ1-5; v_gene: TRBV19
CDR3nt: TGTGCCAGCAGCACACAGACCCAAGATACGCAGTATTTT; CDR3aa: CASSTQTQDTQYF; d_gene: NA; abundance: few; j_gene: TRBJ2-3; v_gene: TRBV5-5
CDR3nt: TGTGCCAGCAGCTTAAGTGGGATTTGGCGTGGCTACACCTTC; CDR3aa: CASSLSGIWRGYTF; d_gene: NA; abundance: NA; j_gene: TRBJ1-2; v_gene: TRBV7-2
CDR3nt: TGCAGTGCTCCGGACAGATTGTATGGCTACACCTTC; CDR3aa: CSAPDRLYGYTF; d_gene: NA; abundance: few; j_gene: TRBJ1-2; v_gene: TRBV20-1
CDR3nt: TGTGCCAGCAGCCTACTAGCGGGAGGAGGCGATGAGCAGTTCTTC; CDR3aa: CASSLLAGGGDEQFF; d_gene: TRBD2; abundance: many; j_gene: TRBJ2-1; v_gene: TRBV7-9
CDR3nt: TGTGCCAGCAGCTCCCCCCTTGGGAGCACAGATACGCAGTATTTT; CDR3aa: CASSSPLGSTDTQYF; d_gene: NA; abundance: few; j_gene: TRBJ2-3; v_gene: TRBV5-5
CDR3nt: TGTGCCAGCAGCCCCCCGAACACTGAAGCTTTCTTT; CDR3aa: CASSPPNTEAFF; d_gene: NA; abundance: NA; j_gene: TRBJ1-1; v_gene: TRBV9
CDR3nt: TGTGCCAGCAGTCGAGGTTGGACTAGCGGGAGCATGAGGGGCTACAATGAGCAGTTCTTC; CDR3aa: CASSRGWTSGSMRGYNEQFF; d_gene: TRBD2; abundance: few; j_gene: TRBJ2-1; v_gene: TRBV6-2/TRBV6-3